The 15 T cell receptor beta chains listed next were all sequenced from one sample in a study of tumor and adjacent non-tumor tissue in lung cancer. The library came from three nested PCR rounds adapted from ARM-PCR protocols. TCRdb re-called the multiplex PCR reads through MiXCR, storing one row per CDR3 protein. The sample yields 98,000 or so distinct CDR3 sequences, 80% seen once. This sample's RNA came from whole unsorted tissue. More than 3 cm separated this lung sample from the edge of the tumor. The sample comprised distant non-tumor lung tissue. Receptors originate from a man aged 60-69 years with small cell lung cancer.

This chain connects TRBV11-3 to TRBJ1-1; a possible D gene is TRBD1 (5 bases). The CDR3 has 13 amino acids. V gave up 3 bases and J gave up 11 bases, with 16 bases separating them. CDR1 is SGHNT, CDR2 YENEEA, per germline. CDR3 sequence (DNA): TGTGCCAGCAGCTTCCACATGCACGGGGACGCTTTCTTT. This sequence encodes CASSFHMHGDAFF. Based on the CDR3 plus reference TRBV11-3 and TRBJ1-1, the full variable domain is EAGVVQSPRYKIIEKKQPVAFWCNPISGHNTLYWYLQNLGQGPELLIRYENEEAVDDSQLPKDRFSAERLKGVDSTLKIQPAELGDSAVYLCASSFHMHGDAFFGQGTRLTVV.

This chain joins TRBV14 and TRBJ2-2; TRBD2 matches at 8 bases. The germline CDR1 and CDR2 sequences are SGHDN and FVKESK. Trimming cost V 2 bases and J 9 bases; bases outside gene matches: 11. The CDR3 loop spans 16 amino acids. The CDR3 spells CASSQWGLDDSRELFF. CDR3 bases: TGTGCCAGCAGCCAATGGGGACTAGATGACAGCAGGGAGCTGTTTTTT.

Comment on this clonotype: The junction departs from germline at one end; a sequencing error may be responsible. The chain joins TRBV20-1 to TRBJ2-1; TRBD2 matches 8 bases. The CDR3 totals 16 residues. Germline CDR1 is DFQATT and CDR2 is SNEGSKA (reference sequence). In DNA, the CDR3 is TGCAGTGCTACCCTCCTCGCAGAGCGGGAGATGTATGAGCAGATCTTC. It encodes CSATLLAEREMYEQIF.

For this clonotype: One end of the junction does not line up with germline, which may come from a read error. CDR3 bases: TGTGCCACCGCTCTGAATGATGTGAACACTGAAACTTTCTTT. It specifies CATALNDVNTETFF. The rearrangement uses TRBV6-5 and TRBJ1-1, with unresolved D. Germline CDR1 reads MNHEY; CDR2 reads SVGAGI. The CDR3 spans 14 residues.

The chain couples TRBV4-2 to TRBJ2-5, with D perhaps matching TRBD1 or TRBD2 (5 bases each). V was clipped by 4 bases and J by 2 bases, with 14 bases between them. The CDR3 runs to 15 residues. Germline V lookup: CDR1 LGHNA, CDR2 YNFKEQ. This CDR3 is CASSLGTGGQETQYF. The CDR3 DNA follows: TGTGCCAGCAGCCTAGGGACCGGCGGACAAGAGACCCAGTACTTC.

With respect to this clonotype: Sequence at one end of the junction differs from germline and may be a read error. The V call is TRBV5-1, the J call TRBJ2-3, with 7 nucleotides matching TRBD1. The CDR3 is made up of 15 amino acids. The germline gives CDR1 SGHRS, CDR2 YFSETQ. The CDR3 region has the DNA TGCGCCAGCAGCCCCGTTGGACAGGTCACAGATGCGCAGTATTTT. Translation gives CASSPVGQVTDAQYF.

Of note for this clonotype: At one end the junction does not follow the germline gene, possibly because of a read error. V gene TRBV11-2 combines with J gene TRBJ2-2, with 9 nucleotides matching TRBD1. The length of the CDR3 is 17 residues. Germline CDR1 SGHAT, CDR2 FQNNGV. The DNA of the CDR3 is TGTACCAGTAGCTTTGATCGGGACAGGGTCGGTACCGGGGAGCTGTTTTTT. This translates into CTSSFDRDRVGTGELFF.

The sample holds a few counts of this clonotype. DNA for the CDR3: TGTGCCAGCAGCTCCGGACTAGCGGGAGGCCCGCTGGCCGATACGCAGTATTTT. The encoded protein is CASSSGLAGGPLADTQYF. V and J are TRBV11-1 and TRBJ2-3; TRBD2 matches 14 bases. There are 18 residues in the CDR3. CDR1 and CDR2 (germline): SGHAT, FQDESV (reference sequence). V dropped 4 bases and J dropped 6; count of bases not matched to a gene: 12. Complete variable domain (other parts from reference TRBV11-1 and TRBJ2-3): EAEVAQSPRYKITEKSQAVAFWCDPISGHATLYWYRQILGQGPELLVQFQDESVVDDSQLPKDRFSAERLKGVDSTLKIQPAELGDSAMYLCASSSGLAGGPLADTQYFGPGTRLTVL.

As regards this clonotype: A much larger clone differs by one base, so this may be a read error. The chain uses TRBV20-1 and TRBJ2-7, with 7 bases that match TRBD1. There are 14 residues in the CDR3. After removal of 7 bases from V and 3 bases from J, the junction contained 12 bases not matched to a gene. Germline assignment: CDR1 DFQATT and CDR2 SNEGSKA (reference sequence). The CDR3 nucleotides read TGCAGTGGGGTCAGGGGACAGATTTTCTACGAGCAGTACTTC. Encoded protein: CSGVRGQIFYEQYF.

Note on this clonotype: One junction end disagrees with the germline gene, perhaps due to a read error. In DNA form, the CDR3 reads TGTAGAGGTGGTAGCTCCCTGGGTGAGCAGTTCTTC. It encodes CRGGSSLGEQFF. The chain combines TRBV20-1 with TRBJ2-1; D not certain. CDR1 is DFQATT, CDR2 SNEGSKA, per germline (reference sequence). This CDR3 has 12 amino acids.

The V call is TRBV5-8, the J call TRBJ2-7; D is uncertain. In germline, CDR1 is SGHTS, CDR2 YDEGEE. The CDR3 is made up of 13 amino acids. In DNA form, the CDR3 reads TGTGCCAGCACCTTGGATCCTGTAGGCGAGCAGTACGTC. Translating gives CASTLDPVGEQYV.

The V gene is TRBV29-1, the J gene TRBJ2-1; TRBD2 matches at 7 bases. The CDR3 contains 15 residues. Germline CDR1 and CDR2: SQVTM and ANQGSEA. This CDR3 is CSGATLRGYYNDQFF. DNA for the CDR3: TGCAGTGGAGCCACGTTGCGGGGGTATTACAATGATCAATTCTTC.

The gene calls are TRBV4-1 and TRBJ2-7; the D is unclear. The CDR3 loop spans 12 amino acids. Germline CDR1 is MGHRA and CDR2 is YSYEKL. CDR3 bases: TGCGCCAGCTGCCAAGGAGTGGGCGAGCAGTACGTC. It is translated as CASCQGVGEQYV.

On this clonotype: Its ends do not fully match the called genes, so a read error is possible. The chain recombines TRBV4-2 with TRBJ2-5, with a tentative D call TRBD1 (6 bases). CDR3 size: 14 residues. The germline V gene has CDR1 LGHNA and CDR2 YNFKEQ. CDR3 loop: CVSGQGSRQETQYF. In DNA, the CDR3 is TGTGTCAGCGGCCAGGGGAGCAGGCAAGAGACTCAGTACTTC.

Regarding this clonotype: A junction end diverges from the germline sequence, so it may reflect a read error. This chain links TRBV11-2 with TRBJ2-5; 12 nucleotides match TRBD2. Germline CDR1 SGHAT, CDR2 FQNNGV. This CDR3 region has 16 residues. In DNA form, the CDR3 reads TGTGCCTGCAACTCCCTGCTACTAGCGGGAGGTGAGACCCAGCACTTC. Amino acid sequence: CACNSLLLAGGETQHF.